The 26 T cell receptor beta chains given below trace back to one sample, sequenced in a study of T cell clonality in common variable immunodeficiency. Generated by immunoSEQ multiplex PCR, the TCRdb table keeps only in-frame clones and is missing some. The sample holds 25,000 to 40,000 clones, and no clone turns up only once. The source material was peripheral blood mononuclear cells. These receptors were taken from a person aged 18 to 70 in good health.

This clone was recorded many times. The read falls 3 residues short of the CDR3 end, and the missing part is taken from the germline J gene. The genes are TRBV30 and TRBJ2-3, with D tentatively TRBD1 (5 bases). With 1 base removed from V and 5 bases from J, the gap between germline ends came to 7 bases. CDR1 and CDR2 (germline): GTSNPN, SVGIG (reference sequence). This CDR3 contains 12 residues. The sequenced part of the CDR3 DNA is TGTGCCTGGAGTGCAAGGGGAGATACG. Protein product: CAWSARGDT. The full-length CDR3 reads as CAWSARGDTQYF.

There are many counts of this clone. The read terminates 3 residues ahead of where the CDR3 ends, so the germline J gene completes it. This chain links TRBV30 with TRBJ2-7, with TRBD2 as a possible D gene (6 bases). The ends were cut back, 1 base at V and 6 bases at J, with 13 bases in the middle. This CDR3 contains 13 residues. The germline V gene encodes CDR1 GTSNPN and CDR2 SVGIG (reference sequence). Incomplete CDR3 DNA: TGTGCCTGGAGTGCGGGACTCCGGTCCGAG. Translating it yields CAWSAGLRSE. The CDR3 reads in full as CAWSAGLRSEQYF.

About this clone itself: The observed sequence ends 3 residues before the CDR3 terminus, with the missing tail filled in from the germline J gene. The chain employs TRBV6-2 or TRBV6-3 and TRBJ1-2; the D is unclear. CDR3 length: 13 amino acids. In germline, CDR1 is MNHEY, CDR2 SVGEGT. Partial CDR3 DNA: TGTGCCAGCAGTTACTCATCGGGGTTCGAC. It is translated as CASSYSSGFD. Given in full, the CDR3 is CASSYSSGFDYTF.

This clone was seen a handful of times. The read terminates 3 residues ahead of where the CDR3 ends, so the germline J gene completes it. The chain couples TRBV2 to TRBJ1-4, with TRBD1 matching 9 bases. Per the germline V gene, CDR1 is SNHLY and CDR2 is FYNNEI. Trimming at V came to 1 base and at J to 7 bases, leaving 4 bases not matched to a gene. The CDR3 sequence is 15 residues long. This chain's CDR3 is CASSEGGQGGEKLFF. The DNA read from the CDR3 is TGTGCCAGCAGTGAAGGGGGACAGGGTGGTGAAAAA.

This clone showed up just a few times. The CDR3 end lies 3 residues beyond the end of the read and is filled in from the germline J gene. The chain carries TRBV7-2 and TRBJ1-2; 9 bases map to TRBD1. Germline V gives CDR1 SGHTA, CDR2 FQGNSA. The CDR3 loop spans 12 amino acids. CDR3 DNA, as far as it was read: TGTGCCAGCAGCCCGGACAGGGGACAA. Translation: CASSPDRGQ. The full-length CDR3 reads as CASSPDRGQYTF.

This clone showed up many times. Read coverage stops 3 residues before the CDR3 terminus; the germline J gene supplies the remainder. The chain couples TRBV5-1 to TRBJ2-6, with D possibly being TRBD2 (6 bases). Trimming pared 5 bases from V and 0 bases from J, leaving 6 bases between. CDR1 and CDR2 from the germline V gene are SGHRS and YFSETQ. The CDR3 runs 14 residues. CDR3 loop: CASRRDSGANVLTF. Partial CDR3 DNA: TGCGCCAGCAGGCGGGACTCTGGGGCCAACGTC.

This clone is medium-sized in the sample. The CDR3 end falls 3 residues outside the read, so it is completed with the germline J gene. The gene calls are TRBV6-2 or TRBV6-3 and TRBJ1-5; 8 nucleotides match TRBD1. J was trimmed by 4 bases and V by 5 bases; bases with no gene match: 4. The CDR3 consists of 14 residues. CDR1 is MNHEY and CDR2 is SVGEGT in the germline V gene. The CDR3 region is CASSDRGGNQPQHF. The CDR3 bases that were read are TGTGCCAGCAGTGACAGGGGTGGGAATCAGCCC.

Comments on this clone: The observed sequence ends 3 residues before the CDR3 terminus, with the missing tail filled in from the germline J gene. The rearrangement joins TRBV20-1 to TRBJ2-1; 10 bases align to TRBD2. Germline CDR1 reads DFQATT; CDR2 reads SNEGSKA (reference sequence). V was clipped by 0 bases and J by 9 bases; unmatched bases: 8. The length of the CDR3 is 15 residues. CDR3 loop: CSARDPLAGDGEQFF. CDR3 DNA, as far as it was read: TGCAGTGCTAGAGACCCGCTAGCGGGAGACGGTGAG.

This clone was observed at least ten times. The CDR3 extends 3 residues past the end of the read, so its final part is completed from the germline J gene. This chain uses TRBV5-1 with TRBJ1-4; D is ambiguous. The CDR3 length is 14 residues. Germline CDR1 is SGHRS and CDR2 is YFSETQ. V was trimmed by 4 bases and J by 6 bases, leaving 13 bases between them. The CDR3 reads CASSPDSFDEKLFF. The sequenced CDR3 bases are TGCGCCAGCAGCCCTGACTCATTCGATGAAAAA. The full variable domain, completed using reference TRBV5-1 and TRBJ1-4, is KAGVTQTPRYLIKTRGQQVTLSCSPISGHRSVSWYQQTPGQGLQFLFEYFSETQRNKGNFPGRFSGRQFSNSRSEMNVSTLELGDSALYLCASSPDSFDEKLFFGSGTQLSVL.

As to this clone: The read is 3 residues too short to cover the CDR3 end, so that end is filled in from the germline J gene. This chain connects TRBV20-1 to TRBJ1-1, with 9 bases aligning to TRBD1. Germline lookup yields CDR1 DFQATT and CDR2 SNEGSKA (reference sequence). The CDR3 contains 13 residues. Trimming at V came to 2 bases and at J to 5 bases, leaving 3 bases not matched to a gene. CDR3 in amino acids: CSARRDRETEAFF. Partial CDR3 DNA: TGCAGTGCTAGAAGGGACAGGGAAACTGAA.

This clone was seen at least ten times. The CDR3 extends 3 residues past the end of the read, so its final part is completed from the germline J gene. The chain couples TRBV2 to TRBJ2-5; D is possibly TRBD2 (6 bases). V lost 9 bases, J lost 2 bases, and 13 bases lay in between. Germline V CDR1 and CDR2: SNHLY, FYNNEI. The CDR3 is 13 residues long. The CDR3 loop is CARGTAAQETQYF. CDR3 bases read: TGTGCCAGGGGGACTGCTGCTCAAGAGACC.

This clone was recorded a few times. The read is 3 residues too short to cover the CDR3 end, so that end is filled in from the germline J gene. V gene TRBV10-2 combines with J gene TRBJ2-1; 7 bases are a match to TRBD2. The CDR3 is made up of 15 amino acids. Germline trimming cut 10 bases from V and 2 bases from J; bases unmatched to any gene: 11. Germline CDR1 WSHSY, CDR2 SAAADI. Incomplete CDR3 DNA: TGCGCCACCGATGCTAGCGGACCACCCTACAATGAG. It codes for CATDASGPPYNE. The complete CDR3 sequence is CATDASGPPYNEQFF.

This clone was recorded at least ten times. Read sequence stops 3 residues before the CDR3 end, and the germline J gene provides the missing end. This chain links TRBV19 with TRBJ2-1; tentative D call: TRBD2 (7 bases). V lost 3 bases and J 4 bases, leaving 13 bases between the germline ends. Germline V gene lookup returns CDR1 LNHDA and CDR2 SQIVND (reference sequence). This CDR3 comprises 15 residues. The covered CDR3 bases are TGTGCCAGTAGTATCCCCAGGGGACTATACAATGAG. It translates to CASSIPRGLYNE. The entire CDR3 sequence reads CASSIPRGLYNEQFF.

Concerning this clone itself: Sequencing ends 3 residues short of the CDR3 end; the germline J gene provides the rest. This chain uses TRBV27 with TRBJ2-5, with TRBD1 matching over 7 bases. The CDR3 sequence is 13 residues long. The germline CDR1 and CDR2 sequences are MNHEY and SMNVEV (reference sequence). With 5 bases clipped from V and 3 bases from J, the junction kept 3 bases outside the gene matches. The CDR3 sequence: CASSRDREETQYF. The DNA read from the CDR3 is TGTGCCAGCAGTCGCGACAGGGAAGAGACC.

This clone came up many times. The sequence runs out 3 residues before the end of the CDR3; the remainder is reconstructed from the germline J gene. The chain recombines TRBV20-1 with TRBJ2-5, with 7 bases aligning to TRBD2. The CDR3 extends over 15 amino acids. CDR1 and CDR2 (germline): DFQATT, SNEGSKA (reference sequence). Germline trimming cut 1 base from V and 5 bases from J; bases unmatched to any gene: 10. CDR3 loop: CSARANSAGAETQYF. The CDR3 DNA, read in part, is TGCAGTGCTAGAGCGAATTCGGCGGGAGCGGAGACC.

This clone appeared many times. Read coverage stops 3 residues before the CDR3 terminus; the germline J gene supplies the remainder. The chain uses TRBV29-1 and TRBJ1-1; TRBD1 matches 7 bases. The CDR3 contains 12 residues. Germline V gene lookup returns CDR1 SQVTM and CDR2 ANQGSEA. CDR3 bases read: TGCAGCGGTGACACAGGGGAAGGGCGA. Translated: CSGDTGEGR. In full, the CDR3 reads CSGDTGEGRAFF.

Many counts were recorded for this clone. The sequence runs out 3 residues before the end of the CDR3; the remainder is reconstructed from the germline J gene. V gene TRBV20-1 combines with J gene TRBJ2-7; 7 nucleotides line up with TRBD1. The CDR3 covers 12 residues. The germline V gene encodes CDR1 DFQATT and CDR2 SNEGSKA (reference sequence). Losses at the gene ends were 5 bases for V and 0 bases for J; bases not matched to a gene: 1. Here the CDR3 reads CSADRDSYEQYF. CDR3 DNA (partial): TGCAGTGCTGACAGGGACTCCTACGAG.

This clone was counted ten times or more. The CDR3 is cut off 3 residues early in the read; its end comes from the germline J gene. The chain joins TRBV18 to TRBJ1-5; maybe TRBD1 (5 bases). The CDR3 is 14 residues long. The germline V gene has CDR1 KGHSH and CDR2 LQKENI. V was shortened by 3 bases and J by 2 bases, with 8 bases between the two germline ends. Here the CDR3 reads CASSPRDGNQPQHF. CDR3 DNA (partial): TGTGCCAGCTCACCCAGGGATGGCAATCAGCCC. The variable domain in full, completed from reference TRBV18 and TRBJ1-5, reads NAGVMQNPRHLVRRRGQEARLRCSPMKGHSHVYWYRQLPEEGLKFMVYLQKENIIDESGMPKERFSAEFPKEGPSILRIQQVVRGDSAAYFCASSPRDGNQPQHFGDGTRLSIL.

This clone was picked up many times. The read gets to within 3 residues of the CDR3 end, and the germline J gene fills in the rest. The V call is TRBV10-3, the J call TRBJ1-1; 7 nucleotides line up with TRBD1. The CDR3 has 14 amino acids. Germline CDR1 reads ENHRY; CDR2 reads SYGVKD. V lost 6 bases to trimming and J lost 5 bases; unmatched junction nucleotides: 9. CDR3 bases read: TGTGCCATCAGGGGGGGACAGACGGGGACTGAA. It is translated as CAIRGGQTGTE. The CDR3 as a whole reads CAIRGGQTGTEAFF.

This clone showed up many times. Sequencing ends 3 residues short of the CDR3 end; the germline J gene provides the rest. The chain links TRBV20-1 to TRBJ1-5; TRBD1 aligns across 7 bases. Looked up from germline, CDR1 is DFQATT and CDR2 is SNEGSKA (reference sequence). The J segment lost 9 bases and the V segment lost 0 bases, leaving 5 bases of the junction unmatched. This CDR3 comprises 13 residues. CDR3 amino acids: CSARDWDSGPQHF. The CDR3 DNA, read in part, is TGCAGTGCTAGAGATTGGGACAGCGGGCCC.

This clone was recorded many times. The read stops 3 residues short of the end of the CDR3; the missing end is completed from the germline J gene. V usage is TRBV20-1 and J usage is TRBJ2-3, with 14 bases fitting TRBD2. CDR1 is DFQATT, CDR2 SNEGSKA, per germline (reference sequence). The junction had 8 bases not matched to a gene; V was cut back by 0 bases and J by 0 bases. The CDR3 extends over 19 amino acids. The sequenced part of the CDR3 DNA is TGCAGTGCTAGAGATCCCGGACTAGCGGGGGGAACTAGCACAGATACG. It translates to CSARDPGLAGGTSTDT. The whole CDR3 protein is CSARDPGLAGGTSTDTQYF.

This clone has a count of ten or more. The read ends 3 residues shy of where the CDR3 ends; the end is completed using the germline J gene. V usage is TRBV9 and J usage is TRBJ2-5; TRBD2 agrees at 8 bases. Germline V lookup: CDR1 SGDLS, CDR2 YYNGEE. There are 15 residues in the CDR3. V trimming: 3 bases; J trimming: 5 bases; junction bases outside the gene matches: 9. CDR3 protein: CASSATGTSIETQYF. CDR3 bases read: TGTGCCAGCAGCGCGACCGGGACTAGTATCGAGACC.

This clone occurred many times. Sequencing ends 3 residues short of the CDR3 end; the germline J gene provides the rest. This chain joins TRBV30 and TRBJ1-2; D gene ambiguous. CDR1 and CDR2 (germline): GTSNPN, SVGIG (reference sequence). There are 11 residues in the CDR3. The CDR3 sequence is CAWSPTYTYTF. Partial CDR3 DNA: TGTGCCTGGAGTCCCACATATACC.

This clone was seen ten or more times. From the germline J gene comes the end of the CDR3, since the read stops 3 residues before it. This sequence joins TRBV12-3 or TRBV12-4 and TRBJ2-5, with D possibly matching TRBD1 (5 bases). This CDR3 spans 13 amino acids. With 6 bases removed from V and 2 bases from J, the gap between germline ends came to 10 bases. This chain's CDR3 is CASSPDNQETQYF. The sequenced part of the CDR3 DNA is TGTGCCAGCAGCCCGGACAATCAAGAGACC.

This clone was picked up many times. The read gets to within 3 residues of the CDR3 end, and the germline J gene fills in the rest. The chain couples TRBV5-1 to TRBJ2-7; D is perhaps TRBD2 (6 bases). This CDR3 is built from 15 residues. Germline CDR1 and CDR2: SGHRS and YFSETQ. V was trimmed by 5 bases and J by 3 bases, leaving 18 bases between them. The CDR3 DNA, read in part, is TGCGCCAGCAGGGGGGAGGACTATCCTGTCTACGAG. Residues: CASRGEDYPVYE. The entire CDR3 protein is CASRGEDYPVYEQYF.

This clone was counted at least ten times. The CDR3 bases that were read are TGTGCCAGCTCACCTTGGCTGGGGGTCTCGGGGGAGAACAATGAG. Translated, it gives CASSPWLGVSGENNE. The whole CDR3 sequence is CASSPWLGVSGENNEQFF. The V call is TRBV18, the J call TRBJ2-1; D is perhaps TRBD2 (6 bases). Coverage ceases 3 residues before the CDR3 finishes, and the germline J gene fills in the end. CDR3 size: 18 residues. CDR1 is KGHSH, CDR2 LQKENI, per germline. With 3 bases removed from V and 5 bases from J, the gap between germline ends came to 23 bases.